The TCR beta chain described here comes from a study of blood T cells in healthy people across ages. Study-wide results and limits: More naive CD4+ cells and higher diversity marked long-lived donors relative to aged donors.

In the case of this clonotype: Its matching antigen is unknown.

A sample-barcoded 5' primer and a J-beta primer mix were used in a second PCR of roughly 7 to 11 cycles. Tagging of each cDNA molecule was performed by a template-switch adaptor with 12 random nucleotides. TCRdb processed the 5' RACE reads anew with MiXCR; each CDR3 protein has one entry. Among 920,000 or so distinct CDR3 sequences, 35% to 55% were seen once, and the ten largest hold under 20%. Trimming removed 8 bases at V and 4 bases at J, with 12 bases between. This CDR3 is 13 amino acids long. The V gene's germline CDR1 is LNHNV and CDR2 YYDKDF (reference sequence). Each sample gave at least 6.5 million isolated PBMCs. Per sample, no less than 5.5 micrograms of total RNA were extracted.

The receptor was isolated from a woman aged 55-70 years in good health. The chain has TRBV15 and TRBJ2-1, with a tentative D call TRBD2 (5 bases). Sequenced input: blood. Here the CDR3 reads CATQRQRYNEQFF. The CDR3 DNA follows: TGTGCCACCCAAAGGCAGCGGTACAATGAGCAGTTCTTC.